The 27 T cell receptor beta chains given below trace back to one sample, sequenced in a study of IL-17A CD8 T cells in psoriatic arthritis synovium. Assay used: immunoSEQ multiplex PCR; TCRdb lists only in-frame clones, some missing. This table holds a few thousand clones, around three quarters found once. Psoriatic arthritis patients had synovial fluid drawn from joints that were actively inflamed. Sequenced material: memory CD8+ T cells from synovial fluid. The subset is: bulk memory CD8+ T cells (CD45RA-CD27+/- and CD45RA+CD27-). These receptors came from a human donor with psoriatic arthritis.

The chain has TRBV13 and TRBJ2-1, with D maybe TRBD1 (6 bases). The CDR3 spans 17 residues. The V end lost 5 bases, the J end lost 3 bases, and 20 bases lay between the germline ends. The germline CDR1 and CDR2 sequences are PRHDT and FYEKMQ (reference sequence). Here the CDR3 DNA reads TGTGCCAGCAGCCCGATCTTCGACCTAGGGGGCTACAATGAGCAGTTCTTC. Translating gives CASSPIFDLGGYNEQFF.

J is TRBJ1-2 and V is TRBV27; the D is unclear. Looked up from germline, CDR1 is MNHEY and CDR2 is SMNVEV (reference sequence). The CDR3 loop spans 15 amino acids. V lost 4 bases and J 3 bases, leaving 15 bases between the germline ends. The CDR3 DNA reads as TGTGCCAGCAGTTCTTCCCCGACACCGTACTATGGCTACACCTTC. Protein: CASSSSPTPYYGYTF.

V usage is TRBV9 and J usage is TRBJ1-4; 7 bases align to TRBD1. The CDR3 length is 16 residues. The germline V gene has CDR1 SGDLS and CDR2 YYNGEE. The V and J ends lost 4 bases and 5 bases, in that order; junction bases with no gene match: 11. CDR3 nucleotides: TGTGCCAGCAGCTCCCGGAGGACAGGAGAGAATGAAAAACTGTTTTTT. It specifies CASSSRRTGENEKLFF. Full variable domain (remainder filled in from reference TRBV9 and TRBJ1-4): DSGVTQTPKHLITATGQRVTLRCSPRSGDLSVYWYQQSLDQGLQFLIQYYNGEERAKGNILERFSAQQFPDLHSELNLSSLELGDSALYFCASSSRRTGENEKLFFGSGTQLSVL.

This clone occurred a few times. CDR3 sequence: CASSLKTDRTPLHEQYF. The CDR3 DNA reads as TGTGCCAGCAGCTTAAAGACCGACAGGACTCCTCTCCACGAGCAGTACTTC. The chain has TRBV7-3 and TRBJ2-7; a possible D gene is TRBD1 (6 bases). Trimming took off 1 base at V and 5 bases at J, with 21 bases between the two ends. CDR3 length: 17 amino acids. CDR1 is SGHTA, CDR2 FQGTGA, per germline.

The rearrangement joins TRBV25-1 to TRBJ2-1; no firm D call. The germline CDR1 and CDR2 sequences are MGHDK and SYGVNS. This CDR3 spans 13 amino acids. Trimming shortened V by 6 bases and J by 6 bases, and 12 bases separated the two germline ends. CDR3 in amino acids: CASRDPPCNEQFF. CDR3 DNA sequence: TGTGCCAGCAGGGACCCCCCATGCAATGAGCAGTTCTTC.

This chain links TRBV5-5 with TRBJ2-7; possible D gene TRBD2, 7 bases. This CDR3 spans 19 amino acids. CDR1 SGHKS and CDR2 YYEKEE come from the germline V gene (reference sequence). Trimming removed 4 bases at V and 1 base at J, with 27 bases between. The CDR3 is CASSRVGQAGARSSYEQYF. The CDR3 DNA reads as TGTGCCAGCAGCCGGGTGGGGCAGGCGGGGGCGCGATCATCCTACGAGCAGTACTTC.

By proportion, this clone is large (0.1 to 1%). CDR3 DNA: TGTGCCAGCAGTGAAAGACAGGCCTCCTATGGCTACACCTTC. Residues: CASSERQASYGYTF. The rearrangement joins TRBV2 to TRBJ1-2; TRBD1 might be the D (6 bases). Germline CDR1 is SNHLY and CDR2 is FYNNEI. V was shortened by 2 bases and J by 4 bases, with 11 bases between the two germline ends. CDR3 length equals 14 residues.

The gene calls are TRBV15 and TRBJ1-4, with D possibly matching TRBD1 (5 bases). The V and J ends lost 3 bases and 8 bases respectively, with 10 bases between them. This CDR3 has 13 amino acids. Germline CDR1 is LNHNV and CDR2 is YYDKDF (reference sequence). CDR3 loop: CATSSPGVEKLFF. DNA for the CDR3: TGTGCCACCAGCAGCCCGGGGGTCGAAAAACTGTTTTTT. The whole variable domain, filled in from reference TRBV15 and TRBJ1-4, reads DAMVIQNPRYQVTQFGKPVTLSCSQTLNHNVMYWYQQKSSQAPKLLFHYYDKDFNNEADTPDNFQSRRPNTSFCFLDIRSPGLGDTAMYLCATSSPGVEKLFFGSGTQLSVL.

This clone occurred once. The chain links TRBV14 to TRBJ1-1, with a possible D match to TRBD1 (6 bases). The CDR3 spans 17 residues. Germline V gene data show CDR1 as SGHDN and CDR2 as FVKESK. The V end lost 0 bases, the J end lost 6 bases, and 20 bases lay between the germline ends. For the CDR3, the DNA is TGTGCCAGCAGCCAAGAGGCCTACCGTCAGGGGTCCCCTGAAGCTTTCTTT. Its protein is CASSQEAYRQGSPEAFF.

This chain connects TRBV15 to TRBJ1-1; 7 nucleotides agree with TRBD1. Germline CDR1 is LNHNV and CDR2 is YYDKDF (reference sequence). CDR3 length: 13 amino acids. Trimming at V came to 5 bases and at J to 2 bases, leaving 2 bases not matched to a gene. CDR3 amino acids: CATSYRGNTEAFF. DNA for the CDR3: TGTGCCACCAGCTACAGGGGAAACACTGAAGCTTTCTTT.

CDR3 DNA: TGTGCCAGCAGCCCGCGCCGGGGGCCCCTCCACTATGGCTACACCTTC. Translation gives CASSPRRGPLHYGYTF. The gene calls are TRBV13 and TRBJ1-2; D possibly corresponds to TRBD1 (6 bases). CDR3 length equals 16 residues. Trimming stripped 5 bases from V and 3 bases from J, with 19 bases between. Germline V gene lookup returns CDR1 PRHDT and CDR2 FYEKMQ (reference sequence).

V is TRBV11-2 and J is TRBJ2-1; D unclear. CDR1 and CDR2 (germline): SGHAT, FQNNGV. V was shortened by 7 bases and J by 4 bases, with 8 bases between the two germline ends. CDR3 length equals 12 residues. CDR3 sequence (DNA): TGTGCCAGCACCTCGGCTTACAATGAGCAGTTCTTC. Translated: CASTSAYNEQFF.

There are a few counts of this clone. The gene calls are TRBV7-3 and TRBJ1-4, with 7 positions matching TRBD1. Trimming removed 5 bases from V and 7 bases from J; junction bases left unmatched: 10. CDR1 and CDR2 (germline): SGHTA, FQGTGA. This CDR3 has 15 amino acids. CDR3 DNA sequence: TGTGCCAGCAGCCTTCGACAGGGTGTAGGTGAAAAACTGTTTTTT. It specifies CASSLRQGVGEKLFF.

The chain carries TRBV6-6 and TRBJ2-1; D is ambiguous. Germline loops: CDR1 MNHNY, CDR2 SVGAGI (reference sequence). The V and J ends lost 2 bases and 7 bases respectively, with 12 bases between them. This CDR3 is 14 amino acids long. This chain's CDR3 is CASSYPGAQNEQFF. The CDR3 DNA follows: TGTGCCAGCAGTTACCCCGGTGCTCAAAATGAGCAGTTCTTC.

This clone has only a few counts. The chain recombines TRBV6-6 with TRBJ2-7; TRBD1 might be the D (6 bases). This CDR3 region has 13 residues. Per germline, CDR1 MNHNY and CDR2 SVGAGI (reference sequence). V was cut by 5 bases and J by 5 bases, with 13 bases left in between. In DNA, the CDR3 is TGTGCCAGCAGTACGCCACAGGGTCACGAGCAGTACTTC. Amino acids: CASSTPQGHEQYF.

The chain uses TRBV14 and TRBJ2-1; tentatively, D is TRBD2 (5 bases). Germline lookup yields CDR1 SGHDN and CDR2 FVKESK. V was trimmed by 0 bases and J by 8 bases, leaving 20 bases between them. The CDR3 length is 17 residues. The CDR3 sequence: CASSQDWIGGSLDEQFF. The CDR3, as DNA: TGTGCCAGCAGCCAAGACTGGATAGGTGGGAGTTTGGATGAGCAGTTCTTC.

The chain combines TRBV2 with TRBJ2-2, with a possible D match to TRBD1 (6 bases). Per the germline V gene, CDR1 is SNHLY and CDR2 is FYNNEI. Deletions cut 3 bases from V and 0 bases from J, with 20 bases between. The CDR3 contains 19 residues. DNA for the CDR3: TGTGCCAGCAGTGAGAGAATGGACAGTAAGTCTACGAACACCGGGGAGCTGTTTTTT. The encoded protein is CASSERMDSKSTNTGELFF.

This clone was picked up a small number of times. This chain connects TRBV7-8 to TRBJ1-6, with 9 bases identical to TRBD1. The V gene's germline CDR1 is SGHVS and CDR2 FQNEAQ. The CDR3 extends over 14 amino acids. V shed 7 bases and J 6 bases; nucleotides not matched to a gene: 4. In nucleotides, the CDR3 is TGTGCCAGCACGGGACAGGGACTTAATTCACCCCTCCACTTT. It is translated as CASTGQGLNSPLHF.

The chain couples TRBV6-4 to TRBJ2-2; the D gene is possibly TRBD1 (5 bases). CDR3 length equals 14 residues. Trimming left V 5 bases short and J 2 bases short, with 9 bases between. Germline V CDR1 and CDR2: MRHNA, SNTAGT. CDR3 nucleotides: TGTGCCAGCAGTATGGACACCAACACCGGGGAGCTGTTTTTT. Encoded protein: CASSMDTNTGELFF.

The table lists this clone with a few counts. The DNA of the CDR3 is TGTGCCAGCGGGGGACACCCGTCTGGGGCCAACGTCCTGACTTTC. Translated: CASGGHPSGANVLTF. V usage is TRBV6-1 and J usage is TRBJ2-6; D might be TRBD1 (6 bases). The CDR3 spans 15 residues. The germline V gene encodes CDR1 MNHNS and CDR2 SASEGT. The V end lost 8 bases, the J end lost 1 base, and 12 bases lay between the germline ends.

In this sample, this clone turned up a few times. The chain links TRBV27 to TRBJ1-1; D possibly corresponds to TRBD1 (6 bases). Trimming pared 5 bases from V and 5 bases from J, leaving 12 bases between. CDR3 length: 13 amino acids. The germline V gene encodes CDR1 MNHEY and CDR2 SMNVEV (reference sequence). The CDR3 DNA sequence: TGTGCCAGCAGTATTCTAGGGGGAACTGAAGCTTTCTTT. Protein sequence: CASSILGGTEAFF.

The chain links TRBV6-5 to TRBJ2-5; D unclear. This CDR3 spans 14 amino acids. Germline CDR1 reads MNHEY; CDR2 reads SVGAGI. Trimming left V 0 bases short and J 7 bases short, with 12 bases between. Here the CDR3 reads CASSYSIGDGTQYF. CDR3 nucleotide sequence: TGTGCCAGCAGTTACTCGATAGGCGATGGGACCCAGTACTTC.

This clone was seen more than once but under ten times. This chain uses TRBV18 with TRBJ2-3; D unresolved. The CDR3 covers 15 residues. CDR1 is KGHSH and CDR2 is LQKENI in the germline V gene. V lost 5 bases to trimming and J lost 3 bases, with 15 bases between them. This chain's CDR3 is CASSEIPRLTDTQYF. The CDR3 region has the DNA TGTGCCAGCTCAGAAATCCCCAGGTTGACAGATACGCAGTATTTT.

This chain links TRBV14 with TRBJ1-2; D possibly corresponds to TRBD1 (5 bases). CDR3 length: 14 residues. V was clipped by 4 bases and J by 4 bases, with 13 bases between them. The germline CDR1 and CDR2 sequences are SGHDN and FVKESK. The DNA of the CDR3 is TGTGCCAGCAGCCGACAGACCAAAGTCTATGGCTACACCTTC. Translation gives CASSRQTKVYGYTF.

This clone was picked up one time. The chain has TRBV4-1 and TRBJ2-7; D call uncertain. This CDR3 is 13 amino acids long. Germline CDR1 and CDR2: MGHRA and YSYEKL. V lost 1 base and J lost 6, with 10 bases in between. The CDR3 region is CASSQVPGGEQYF. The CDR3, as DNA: TGCGCCAGCAGCCAAGTACCTGGTGGCGAGCAGTACTTC.

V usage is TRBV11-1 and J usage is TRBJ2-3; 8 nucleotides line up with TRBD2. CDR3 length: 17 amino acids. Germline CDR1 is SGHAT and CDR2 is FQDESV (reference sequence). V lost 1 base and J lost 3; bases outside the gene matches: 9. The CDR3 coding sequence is TGTGCCAGCAGCTTAGAAAGAGGGTCTAGCGGGACAGATACGCAGTATTTT. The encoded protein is CASSLERGSSGTDTQYF.

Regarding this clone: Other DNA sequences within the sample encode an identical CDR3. CDR3 protein: CASSEYSLTDTQYF. The CDR3 DNA follows: TGTGCCAGCAGTGAATATTCCCTCACAGATACGCAGTATTTT. V is TRBV25-1 and J is TRBJ2-3; D remains ambiguous. The CDR3 has 14 residues. CDR1 and CDR2 (germline): MGHDK, SYGVNS. V gave up 0 bases and J gave up 2 bases, with 6 bases separating them.